Following are 21 T cell receptor beta chains from one sample sequenced in a study of blood T cell repertoires in COVID-19. Clones were sequenced by immunoSEQ multiplex PCR, and TCRdb holds only the in-frame ones, with some missing. This sample has around 87,000 clones, with around 79% found just once. Specimen: peripheral blood. These receptors came from a woman at least 80 years old with acute or convalescent COVID-19.

The V call is TRBV7-2, the J call TRBJ2-3; 9 bases match TRBD2. The CDR3 consists of 15 residues. The V segment lost 4 bases and the J segment 1 base; nucleotides outside the gene matches: 3. CDR1 SGHTA and CDR2 FQGNSA come from the germline V gene. CDR3 region: CASSYRLAGTDTQYF. The CDR3 coding sequence is TGTGCCAGCAGCTACAGACTAGCGGGCACAGATACGCAGTATTTT.

CDR3 sequence reads: CASSQQWGVQYF. Here the CDR3 DNA reads TGTGCCAGCAGTCAACAGTGGGGGGTGCAGTACTTC. This chain links TRBV6-2 or TRBV6-3 with TRBJ2-7, with a possible D match to TRBD2 (6 bases). Germline CDR1 reads MNHEY; CDR2 reads SVGEGT. The CDR3 length is 12 residues. Trimming shortened V by 5 bases and J by 9 bases, and 14 bases separated the two germline ends.

The chain employs TRBV6-1 and TRBJ2-3; 10 nucleotides align to TRBD2. V dropped 0 bases and J dropped 5; count of bases not matched to a gene: 5. This CDR3 comprises 16 residues. In germline, CDR1 is MNHNS, CDR2 SASEGT. The CDR3 is CASSEASSGSGDTQYF. The CDR3 DNA sequence: TGTGCCAGCAGTGAAGCGTCTAGCGGGAGCGGAGATACGCAGTATTTT.

This chain connects TRBV28 to TRBJ2-7; TRBD1 matches 7 bases. This CDR3 is built from 15 residues. Trimming cost V 4 bases and J 7 bases; bases outside gene matches: 13. Germline lookup yields CDR1 MDHEN and CDR2 SYDVKM. The CDR3 nucleotides are TGTGCCAGCAGTTCCCCACTACAGGGGTCAGGGGAGCAGTACTTC. Translation: CASSSPLQGSGEQYF.

This rearrangement joins TRBV7-2 to TRBJ2-2; maybe TRBD2 (5 bases). The CDR3 runs to 14 residues. The V end was cut by 0 bases, the J end by 5 bases, with 7 bases between. Germline CDR1 and CDR2: SGHTA and FQGNSA. The CDR3 spells CASSLAPGTGELFF. In nucleotides, the CDR3 is TGTGCCAGCAGCTTAGCGCCGGGGACCGGGGAGCTGTTTTTT.

A single count supports this clone. The V call is TRBV9, the J call TRBJ2-5, with 8 bases aligning to TRBD2. After removal of 4 bases from V and 2 bases from J, the junction contained 13 bases not matched to a gene. Germline CDR1 SGDLS, CDR2 YYNGEE. There are 17 residues in the CDR3. CDR3: CASSSSMGGGPQETQYF. The CDR3 DNA reads TGTGCCAGCAGCTCCAGTATGGGCGGGGGGCCACAAGAGACCCAGTACTTC.

The genes are TRBV6-1 and TRBJ1-1, with D perhaps TRBD1 (5 bases). The CDR3 totals 12 residues. Trimming removed 2 bases at V and 10 bases at J, with 11 bases between. From germline, CDR1 is MNHNS and CDR2 SASEGT. In nucleotides, the CDR3 is TGTGCCAGCAGTGAAAAGGGGAGGCGAGCTTTCTTT. Amino acids: CASSEKGRRAFF.

The J gene is TRBJ2-1, the V gene TRBV27; TRBD2 might be the D (5 bases). Germline CDR1 and CDR2: MNHEY and SMNVEV (reference sequence). V was clipped by 5 bases and J by 6 bases, with 11 bases between them. The CDR3 sequence is 13 residues long. As DNA, the CDR3 is TGTGCCAGCAGTCGAGCGGACCGCAATGAGCAGTTCTTC. Its translation: CASSRADRNEQFF.

V is TRBV19 and J is TRBJ2-3, with TRBD2 matching over 9 bases. CDR1 is LNHDA and CDR2 is SQIVND in the germline V gene (reference sequence). V was clipped by 3 bases and J by 6 bases; unmatched bases: 13. The CDR3 is 17 residues long. CDR3 sequence (DNA): TGTGCCAGTAGTATGGGGGATGCTAGCGGGACCTGGGATACGCAGTATTTT. Protein sequence: CASSMGDASGTWDTQYF. The complete variable domain, with remaining parts taken from reference TRBV19 and TRBJ2-3, reads DGGITQSPKYLFRKEGQNVTLSCEQNLNHDAMYWYRQDPGQGLRLIYYSQIVNDFQKGDIAEGYSVSREKKESFPLTVTSAQKNPTAFYLCASSMGDASGTWDTQYFGPGTRLTVL.

Only a few counts were recorded for this clone. V usage is TRBV19 and J usage is TRBJ1-2, with D unclear. The CDR3 sequence is 14 residues long. CDR1 is LNHDA and CDR2 is SQIVND in the germline V gene (reference sequence). V was trimmed by 4 bases and J by 3 bases, leaving 12 bases between them. The CDR3 is CASSTQWGDYGYTF. CDR3 in DNA: TGTGCCAGTAGTACCCAATGGGGAGACTATGGCTACACCTTC.

The rearrangement links TRBV9 to TRBJ1-2; TRBD1 agrees at 7 bases. Germline CDR1 and CDR2: SGDLS and YYNGEE. After removal of 3 bases from V and 5 bases from J, the junction contained 10 bases not matched to a gene. The CDR3 extends over 15 amino acids. The CDR3 loop reads CASSARDSSFYGYTF. In nucleotides, the CDR3 is TGTGCCAGCAGCGCCAGGGACAGTTCATTTTATGGCTACACCTTC. Full variable domain (outside the CDR3, taken from reference TRBV9 and TRBJ1-2): DSGVTQTPKHLITATGQRVTLRCSPRSGDLSVYWYQQSLDQGLQFLIQYYNGEERAKGNILERFSAQQFPDLHSELNLSSLELGDSALYFCASSARDSSFYGYTFGSGTRLTVV.

The chain carries TRBV28 and TRBJ1-2; no clear D gene. The V end was cut by 7 bases, the J end by 8 bases, with 8 bases between. The CDR3 extends over 10 amino acids. Germline CDR1 and CDR2: MDHEN and SYDVKM. DNA for the CDR3: TGTGCCAGCAAGAGAAGCGGCTACACCTTC. Residues: CASKRSGYTF.

V gene TRBV5-4 combines with J gene TRBJ2-1; tentatively, D is TRBD2 (6 bases). The germline V gene encodes CDR1 SGHNT and CDR2 YYREEE (reference sequence). This CDR3 spans 15 amino acids. Deletions cut 3 bases from V and 6 bases from J, with 16 bases between. This CDR3 reads CASSWNAGPFNEQFF. The CDR3 nucleotides are TGTGCCAGCAGCTGGAACGCGGGACCTTTCAATGAGCAGTTCTTC.

This chain links TRBV4-1 with TRBJ1-2; the D is unclear. Trimming took off 3 bases at V and 7 bases at J, with 21 bases between the two ends. The CDR3 consists of 16 residues. Per the germline V gene, CDR1 is MGHRA and CDR2 is YSYEKL. The CDR3: CASSHDRAQAEVGYTF. For the CDR3, the DNA is TGCGCCAGCAGCCACGACCGGGCCCAGGCGGAGGTTGGCTACACCTTC.

CDR3 DNA: TGTGCCAGCACCCTCGGGAGGGCTTCCTACAATGAGCAGTTCTTC. Amino acids: CASTLGRASYNEQFF. This chain joins TRBV27 and TRBJ2-1; TRBD2 matches at 8 bases. Germline CDR1 reads MNHEY; CDR2 reads SMNVEV (reference sequence). V shed 7 bases and J 1 base; nucleotides not matched to a gene: 6. This CDR3 is built from 15 residues.

The chain combines TRBV5-1 with TRBJ1-5; 7 nucleotides match TRBD1. The CDR3 contains 15 residues. J gave up 0 bases and V 1 base, and 1 base lay outside the gene matches. CDR1 is SGHRS, CDR2 YFSETQ, per germline. The CDR3 here is CASSLTGDSNQPQHF. The CDR3 bases are TGCGCCAGCAGCTTGACAGGGGATAGCAATCAGCCCCAGCATTTT. Filled out from reference TRBV5-1 and TRBJ1-5, the complete variable domain reads KAGVTQTPRYLIKTRGQQVTLSCSPISGHRSVSWYQQTPGQGLQFLFEYFSETQRNKGNFPGRFSGRQFSNSRSEMNVSTLELGDSALYLCASSLTGDSNQPQHFGDGTRLSIL.

J is TRBJ1-2 and V is TRBV7-9; D ambiguous. The germline V gene has CDR1 SEHNR and CDR2 FQNEAQ (reference sequence). The CDR3 sequence is 14 residues long. V was shortened by 2 bases and J by 0 bases, with 7 bases between the two germline ends. CDR3 sequence: CASSLNGANYGYTF. Here the CDR3 DNA reads TGTGCCAGCAGCTTAAACGGAGCTAACTATGGCTACACCTTC. Based on the CDR3 plus reference TRBV7-9 and TRBJ1-2, the full variable domain is DTGVSQNPRHKITKRGQNVTFRCDPISEHNRLYWYRQTLGQGPEFLTYFQNEAQLEKSRLLSDRFSAERPKGSFSTLEIQRTEQGDSAMYLCASSLNGANYGYTFGSGTRLTVV.

The chain carries TRBV6-5 and TRBJ1-1; the match to TRBD1 covers 10 bases. CDR3 length: 13 amino acids. V lost 4 bases, J lost 4 bases, and 0 bases stayed unmatched. The germline V gene has CDR1 MNHEY and CDR2 SVGAGI. CDR3 sequence: CASSWTGGTEAFF. In nucleotides, the CDR3 is TGTGCCAGCAGTTGGACAGGGGGCACTGAAGCTTTCTTT.

V and J are TRBV7-9 and TRBJ1-5, with no clear D. Trimming shortened V by 4 bases and J by 6 bases, and 10 bases separated the two germline ends. From germline, CDR1 is SEHNR and CDR2 FQNEAQ (reference sequence). The CDR3 totals 13 residues. The DNA of the CDR3 is TGTGCCAGCAGCTCTCAATACAGTCAGCCCCAGCATTTT. Amino acids: CASSSQYSQPQHF.

For this clone: Given a much more abundant clone one base away, this may be a read error. The rearrangement uses TRBV27 and TRBJ1-5; 7 bases line up with TRBD1. Germline assignment: CDR1 MNHEY and CDR2 SMNVEV (reference sequence). This CDR3 is 13 amino acids long. The ends lost 6 bases at V and 3 bases at J; junction bases unmatched: 2. CDR3 sequence reads: CASRGQLNQPQHF. The CDR3 nucleotides are TGTGCCAGCAGGGGACAGCTCAATCAGCCCCAGCATTTT.

The rearrangement uses TRBV30 and TRBJ1-1; D ambiguous. The V end lost 3 bases, the J end lost 1 base, and 6 bases lay between the germline ends. CDR1 is GTSNPN and CDR2 is SVGIG in the germline V gene (reference sequence). CDR3 length: 12 residues. DNA of the CDR3: TGTGCCTGGAGGCCACAGAACACTGAAGCTTTCTTT. It codes for CAWRPQNTEAFF.